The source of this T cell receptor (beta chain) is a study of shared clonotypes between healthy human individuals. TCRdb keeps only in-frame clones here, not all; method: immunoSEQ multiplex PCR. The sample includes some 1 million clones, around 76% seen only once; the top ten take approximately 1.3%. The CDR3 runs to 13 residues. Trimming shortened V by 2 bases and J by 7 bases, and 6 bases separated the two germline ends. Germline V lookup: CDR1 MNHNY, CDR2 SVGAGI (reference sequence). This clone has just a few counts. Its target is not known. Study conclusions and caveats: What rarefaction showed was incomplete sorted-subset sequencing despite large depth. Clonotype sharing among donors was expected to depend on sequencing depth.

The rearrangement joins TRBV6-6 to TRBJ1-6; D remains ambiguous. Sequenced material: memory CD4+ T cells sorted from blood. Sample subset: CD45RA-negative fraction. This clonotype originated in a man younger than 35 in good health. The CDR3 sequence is CASSYGSNSPLHF. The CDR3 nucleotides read TGTGCCAGCAGTTACGGGAGCAATTCACCCCTCCACTTT.